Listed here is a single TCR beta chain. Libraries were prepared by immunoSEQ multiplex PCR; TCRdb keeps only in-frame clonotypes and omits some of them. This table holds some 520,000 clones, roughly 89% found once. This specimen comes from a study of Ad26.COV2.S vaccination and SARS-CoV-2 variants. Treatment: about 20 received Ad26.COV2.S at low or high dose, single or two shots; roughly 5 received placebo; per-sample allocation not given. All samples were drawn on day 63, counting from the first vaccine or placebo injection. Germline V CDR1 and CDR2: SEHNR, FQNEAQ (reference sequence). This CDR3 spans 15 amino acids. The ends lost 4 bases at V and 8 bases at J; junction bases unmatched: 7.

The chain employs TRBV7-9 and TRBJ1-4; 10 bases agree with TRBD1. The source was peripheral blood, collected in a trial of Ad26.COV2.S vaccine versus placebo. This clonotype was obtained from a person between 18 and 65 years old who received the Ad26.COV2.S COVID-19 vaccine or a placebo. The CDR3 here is CASSSQTGGGEKLFF. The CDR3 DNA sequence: TGTGCCAGCAGCTCCCAGACAGGGGGCGGAGAAAAACTGTTTTTT.